This T cell receptor beta chain was identified during a study of beta chain features in type 1 diabetes. Of note for this clone: The antigen is undetermined.

Points from the study as a whole: Individuals with type 1 diabetes displayed fewer insertions and more deletions at VDJ junctions. Naive, central memory and regulatory TCRB repertoires appeared more similar among patients than healthy donors.

cDNA synthesis used the whole RNA isolate, giving expressed TCRB sequences. TCRdb's table, derived via immunoSEQ multiplex PCR, lists solely in-frame clones and lacks some. The top ten clones hold 4% of a sample with around 250,000 clones, 25% to 30% of them seen once. Sorting of CD4+ naive, central memory, regulatory and stem cell-like memory cells was performed via CD45RO/CCR7/CD25/CD127/CD95/CD27. The germline V and J ends were trimmed by 2 bases and 3 bases, with 11 bases remaining between them. In germline, CDR1 is SNHLY, CDR2 FYNNEI. The CDR3 extends over 15 amino acids. The chain employs TRBV2 and TRBJ2-1; a possible D gene is TRBD1 (6 bases). Sequencing was performed on central memory CD4+ T cells from blood. The receptor comes from a man aged 30 to 39 in good health. This chain's CDR3 is CASSERGMYYNEQFF. CDR3 nucleotide sequence: TGTGCCAGCAGTGAAAGGGGGATGTACTACAATGAGCAGTTCTTC.